The next 7 T cell receptor beta chains were all read from a single sample in a study of cytomegalovirus exposure and HLA in healthy donors. Amplification used 60 Vbeta primers and 13 Jbeta primers. Using immunoSEQ multiplex PCR, the repertoire was profiled, and TCRdb retains in-frame clones only, with some absent. The data contain 70,000 to 90,000 clones, around 70% of them singletons. The sequenced sample consisted of PBMCs. The receptors were sampled from a man aged 40-50 years in good health and CMV-seropositive.

This clone appeared a few times. The rearrangement uses TRBV4-1 and TRBJ2-5, with D possibly matching TRBD2 (7 bases). Germline CDR1 MGHRA, CDR2 YSYEKL. Trimming removed 2 bases from V and 1 base from J, with 14 bases in between. This CDR3 contains 16 residues. The CDR3 region has the DNA TGCGCCAGCAGCCAAATCGTGGGAGGGGGCCAAGAGACCCAGTACTTC. Translation gives CASSQIVGGGQETQYF.

V is TRBV5-5 and J is TRBJ1-1; the match to TRBD1 covers 9 bases. This CDR3 comprises 13 residues. The ends lost 5 bases at V and 3 bases at J; junction bases unmatched: 2. Germline CDR1 and CDR2: SGHKS and YYEKEE (reference sequence). This CDR3 is CASSRDRDTEAFF. CDR3 bases: TGTGCCAGCAGTCGGGACAGGGACACTGAAGCTTTCTTT. Full variable domain (rest looked up from reference TRBV5-5 and TRBJ1-1): DAGVTQSPTHLIKTRGQQVTLRCSPISGHKSVSWYQQVLGQGPQFIFQYYEKEERGRGNFPDRFSARQFPNYSSELNVNALLLGDSALYLCASSRDRDTEAFFGQGTRLTVV.

The chain recombines TRBV7-2 with TRBJ2-5; 7 bases align to TRBD2. Matching the DNA end better, TRBJ2-7 makes the J call doubtful. The CDR3 runs to 16 residues. CDR1 and CDR2 (germline): SGHTA, FQGNSA. The DNA for the CDR3 is TGTGCCAGCAGCTCGGTGGGGGGGGGAGAGCTCGACGAGCAGTACTTC. The encoded protein is CASSSVGGGELDEQYF.

The rearrangement links TRBV28 to TRBJ2-5; TRBD2 aligns across 10 bases. CDR3 length: 15 residues. The junction had 4 bases not matched to a gene; V was cut back by 2 bases and J by 4 bases. Germline CDR1 reads MDHEN; CDR2 reads SYDVKM. Here the CDR3 DNA reads TGTGCCAGCAGTTTAGAGCGGGGGGGCTTAGAGACCCAGTACTTC. As protein: CASSLERGGLETQYF.

The gene calls are TRBV7-8 and TRBJ1-2, with D unclear. Trimming shortened V by 0 bases and J by 8 bases, and 13 bases separated the two germline ends. This CDR3 has 14 amino acids. The germline CDR1 and CDR2 sequences are SGHVS and FQNEAQ. The chain's CDR3 is CASSLAWEERGYTF. DNA of the CDR3: TGTGCCAGCAGCTTAGCGTGGGAGGAGAGGGGCTACACCTTC.

Only a few counts were recorded for this clone. The rearrangement links TRBV29-1 to TRBJ1-2, with 7 bases identical to TRBD1. CDR1 is SQVTM, CDR2 ANQGSEA, per germline. CDR3 size: 12 residues. The J segment lost 7 bases and the V segment lost 8 bases, leaving 10 bases of the junction unmatched. As DNA, the CDR3 is TGCAGCTCATTAGGGACAGACTCTGGCTACACCTTC. Protein sequence: CSSLGTDSGYTF.

The sample holds a few counts of this clone. The J gene is TRBJ2-7, the V gene TRBV28; 12 bases align to TRBD1. CDR3 length equals 13 residues. CDR1 MDHEN and CDR2 SYDVKM come from the germline V gene. Trimming cost V 6 bases and J 6 bases; bases outside gene matches: 3. The CDR3 bases are TGTGCCAGCAGGGGACAGGGGGCGCCCGAGCAGTACTTC. Translation: CASRGQGAPEQYF.